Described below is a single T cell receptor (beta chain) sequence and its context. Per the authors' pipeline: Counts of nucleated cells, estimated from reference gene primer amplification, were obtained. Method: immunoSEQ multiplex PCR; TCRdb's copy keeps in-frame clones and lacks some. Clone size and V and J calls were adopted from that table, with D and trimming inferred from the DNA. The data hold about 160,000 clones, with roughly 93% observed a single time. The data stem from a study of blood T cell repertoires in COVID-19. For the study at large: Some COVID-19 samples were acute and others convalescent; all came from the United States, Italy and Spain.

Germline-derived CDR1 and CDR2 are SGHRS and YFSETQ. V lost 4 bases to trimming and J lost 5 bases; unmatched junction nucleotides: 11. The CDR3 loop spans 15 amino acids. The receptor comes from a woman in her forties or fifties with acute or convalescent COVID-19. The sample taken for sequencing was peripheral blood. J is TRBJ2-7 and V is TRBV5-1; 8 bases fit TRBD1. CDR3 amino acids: CASSIGQGSFNEQYF. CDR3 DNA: TGCGCCAGCAGCATAGGACAGGGATCTTTCAACGAGCAGTACTTC. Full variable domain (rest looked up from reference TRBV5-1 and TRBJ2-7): KAGVTQTPRYLIKTRGQQVTLSCSPISGHRSVSWYQQTPGQGLQFLFEYFSETQRNKGNFPGRFSGRQFSNSRSEMNVSTLELGDSALYLCASSIGQGSFNEQYFGPGTRLTVT.